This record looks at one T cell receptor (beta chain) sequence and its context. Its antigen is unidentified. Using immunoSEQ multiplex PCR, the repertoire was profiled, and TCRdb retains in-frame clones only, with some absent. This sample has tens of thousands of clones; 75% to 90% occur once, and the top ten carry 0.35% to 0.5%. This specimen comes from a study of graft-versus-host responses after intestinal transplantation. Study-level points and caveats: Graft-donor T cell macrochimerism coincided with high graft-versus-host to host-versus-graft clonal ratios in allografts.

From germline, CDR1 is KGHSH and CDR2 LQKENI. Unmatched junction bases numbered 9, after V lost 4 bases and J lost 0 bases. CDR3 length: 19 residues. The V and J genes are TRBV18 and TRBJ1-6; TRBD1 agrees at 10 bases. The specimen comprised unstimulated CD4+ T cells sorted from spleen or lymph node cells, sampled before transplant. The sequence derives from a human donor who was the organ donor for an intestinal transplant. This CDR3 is CASSQGQGTTSSYNSPLHF. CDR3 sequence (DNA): TGTGCCAGCTCACAGGGACAGGGGACAACTAGCTCCTATAATTCACCCCTCCACTTT.